The sequence of this T cell receptor (beta chain) was determined in a study of T cell responses to AZD1222 COVID-19 vaccine. Findings and limits, study-wide: Increases in Spike-specific TCR breadth and depth were seen after two AZD1222 doses. Clonal diversity may have been underestimated, and the donors were mostly white British, with more females than males. Nearly half of unique spike-specific TCRs reportedly avoided B.1.351 and B.1.1.7 mutated regions. Spike as a whole was targeted by vaccine-associated CD4 TCRs, dominant at 160-218 and 743-854.

The V and J ends lost 4 bases and 7 bases, in that order; junction bases with no gene match: 9. The CDR3 extends over 15 amino acids. Germline lookup yields CDR1 SGHRS and CDR2 YFSETQ. Generated by immunoSEQ multiplex PCR, the TCRdb table keeps only in-frame clones and is missing some. The table has tens of thousands of clones, roughly 87% seen once. Regarding this clone: What it binds is not known.

The V call is TRBV5-1, the J call TRBJ2-1; 9 nucleotides agree with TRBD1. Sequencing was performed on peripheral blood, taken 28 days after the second AZD1222 dose. This sequence originates from an adult who received the AZD1222 COVID-19 vaccine. DNA of the CDR3: TGCGCCAGCAGCCCGTGGGTGACAGGGGGAAATGAGCAGTTCTTC. This translates into CASSPWVTGGNEQFF.